The 21 T cell receptor beta chains below all came from one sample that was sequenced in a study of molecular identifiers for immune sequencing clone quantification. Each CDR3 protein gets one entry after TCRdb re-called the PCR reads with MiXCR. The sample lists about 630,000 distinct CDR3 sequences, 25% occurring once. The material sequenced was naive CD8+ T cells from blood, with Jurkat cell RNA spiked in. The sample's subset: FACS-sorted CD8+CD4-CCR7+CD45RA+ naive T cells. All receptors derive from a human donor in good health. Some libraries in this study had Jurkat cell RNA spiked in.

Notes on this clonotype: A clone one base away is much larger, so this may be a read error. This sequence joins TRBV28 and TRBJ1-5; D remains unclear. This CDR3 has 14 residues. With 6 bases removed from V and 6 bases from J, the gap between germline ends came to 15 bases. The V gene's germline CDR1 is MDHEN and CDR2 SYDVKM. The CDR3 nucleotides read TGTGCCAGCAGCTTACACCGGAGAAGTCAGCCCCAGCATTTT. This gives the protein CASSLHRRSQPQHF.

In the case of this clonotype: This could be a read error, since a much larger clone is one nucleotide away. The rearrangement joins TRBV27 to TRBJ1-2, with TRBD1 matching over 8 bases. The CDR3 is made up of 15 amino acids. Germline CDR1 MNHEY, CDR2 SMNVEV (reference sequence). The chain's CDR3 is CASSFGQGGVSGNTF. The CDR3 nucleotides are TGTGCCAGCAGTTTTGGACAGGGCGGTGTAAGTGGCAACACCTTC.

For this clonotype: A much larger clone sits a single nucleotide away, making a read error possible. CDR3 in amino acids: CASSSGTRGSPYEQYF. CDR3 in DNA: TGTGCCAGCAGCTCCGGGACTCGCGGGAGTCCCTACGAGCAGTACTTC. The chain combines TRBV7-9 with TRBJ2-7; TRBD2 agrees at 7 bases. Looked up from germline, CDR1 is SEHNR and CDR2 is FQNEAQ (reference sequence). CDR3 size: 16 residues. The V segment lost 4 bases and the J segment 2 bases; nucleotides outside the gene matches: 11.

Comment on this clonotype: A much bigger clone sits one base away, suggesting this may be a read error. J is TRBJ1-1 and V is TRBV18; 7 bases are shared with TRBD1. V trimming: 2 bases; J trimming: 4 bases; junction bases outside the gene matches: 10. CDR1 is KGHSH, CDR2 LQKENI, per germline. The CDR3 has 16 amino acids. DNA for the CDR3: TGTGCCAGCTCACCAACAAGACAGGGCGCGATCACTGAAGCTTTCTTT. Its translation is CASSPTRQGAITEAFF.

This clonotype was seen many times. The chain has TRBV29-1 and TRBJ2-3; 11 bases match TRBD1. Germline assignment: CDR1 SQVTM and CDR2 ANQGSEA. The trim removed 0 bases at V and 2 bases at J, leaving 4 bases unmatched. The CDR3 length is 16 residues. In DNA, the CDR3 is TGCAGCGTTGAAGAGGGGGACAGGGGGATCACAGATACGCAGTATTTT. Translating gives CSVEEGDRGITDTQYF.

As concerns this clonotype: A much larger clonotype is one base distant, so this may be a read error. The genes are TRBV6-2 or TRBV6-3 and TRBJ1-5, with 9 bases that match TRBD1. Per the germline V gene, CDR1 is MNHEY and CDR2 is SVGEGT. There are 16 residues in the CDR3. CDR3 sequence: CASSLWTGADNRPQHF. The DNA for the CDR3 is TGTGCCAGCAGTTTGTGGACAGGGGCGGACAATCGGCCCCAGCATTTT.

This clonotype has at least ten counts. The CDR3 loop is CASSQDLPQATDTQYF. CDR3 sequence (DNA): TGCGCCAGCAGCCAAGATCTCCCACAGGCCACAGATACGCAGTATTTT. The chain combines TRBV4-3 with TRBJ2-3; D possibly corresponds to TRBD1 (5 bases). Per the germline V gene, CDR1 is LGHNA and CDR2 is YSLEER. The CDR3 spans 16 residues. Between the trimmed V and J ends, which lost 0 bases and 2 bases, there was a span of 12 bases.

This clonotype was seen only once. Given a much more abundant clone one base away, this may be a read error. The V call is TRBV5-4, the J call TRBJ2-5; a possible D gene is TRBD2 (5 bases). The V end lost 3 bases, the J end lost 4 bases, and 13 bases lay between the germline ends. Per the germline V gene, CDR1 is SGHNT and CDR2 is YYREEE (reference sequence). The CDR3 is 14 amino acids. As DNA, the CDR3 is TGTGCCAGCAGCTGGCGGCTAGGACTAGAGACCCAGTACTTC. Translated: CASSWRLGLETQYF.

The sample holds one count of this clonotype. The junction shows a germline mismatch at one end, possibly a read error. The chain couples TRBV7-8 to TRBJ2-1, with 8 bases matching TRBD2. The CDR3 has 16 amino acids. CDR1 and CDR2 from the germline V gene are SGHVS and FQNEAQ. The CDR3 loop is CASSLKRLANDNERFF. The DNA for the CDR3 is TGTGCCAGCAGCTTAAAAAGACTAGCGAATGACAATGAGCGGTTCTTC.

Details on this clonotype: An end of the junction differs from the germline gene, which may be a read error. This rearrangement joins TRBV6-6 to TRBJ1-5; possible D gene TRBD1, 6 bases. Germline V gene data show CDR1 as MNHNY and CDR2 as SVGAGI (reference sequence). CDR3 length equals 14 residues. CDR3 DNA sequence: TGTACCAGCAGCCCAACAGGGCTTGGTCAGCCCCAGCATTTT. Translation: CTSSPTGLGQPQHF.

The table lists this clonotype with a count of one. It may be a read error: a sequence one base away is much more abundant. This rearrangement joins TRBV24-1 to TRBJ2-1; maybe TRBD1 (5 bases). Trimming pared 3 bases from V and 9 bases from J, leaving 8 bases between. This CDR3 is built from 12 residues. Germline V gene lookup returns CDR1 KGHDR and CDR2 SFDVKD. This CDR3 is CATSDSRVEQFF. CDR3 DNA: TGTGCCACCAGTGATAGCAGGGTTGAGCAGTTCTTC.

There are many counts of this clonotype. The chain has TRBV27 and TRBJ2-7; maybe TRBD1 (5 bases). The CDR3 totals 13 residues. Germline lookup yields CDR1 MNHEY and CDR2 SMNVEV (reference sequence). The V end lost 5 bases, the J end lost 2 bases, and 10 bases lay between the germline ends. The CDR3 here is CASSVTGAYEQYF. The CDR3, as DNA: TGTGCCAGCAGTGTCACAGGTGCCTACGAGCAGTACTTC.

The table lists this clonotype with a count of one. A much larger clone sits a single nucleotide away, making a read error possible. The genes are TRBV5-5 and TRBJ1-4; no definite D call. Germline values: CDR1 SGHKS, CDR2 YYEKEE (reference sequence). This CDR3 spans 17 amino acids. As DNA, the CDR3 is TGTGCCAGCAGCTTGTTTCCCTCGGCCTCAACTAATGAAAAACTGGTTTTT. It encodes CASSLFPSASTNEKLVF. The variable domain in full, completed from reference TRBV5-5 and TRBJ1-4, reads DAGVTQSPTHLIKTRGQQVTLRCSPISGHKSVSWYQQVLGQGPQFIFQYYEKEERGRGNFPDRFSARQFPNYSSELNVNALLLGDSALYLCASSLFPSASTNEKLVFGSGTQLSVL.

This clonotype came up once. A much larger clone is a single base away; this may be a read error. The final CDR3 position lacks the conserved phenylalanine or tryptophan, pointing to a likely read error. This chain links TRBV6-2 or TRBV6-3 with TRBJ2-5, with no clear D. The CDR3 extends over 13 amino acids. Germline loops: CDR1 MNHEY, CDR2 SVGEGT. Trimming took 5 bases from V and 0 from J, leaving 7 bases between them. CDR3 in amino acids: CASSGAYQETQYS. In DNA, the CDR3 is TGTGCCAGCAGTGGAGCGTACCAAGAGACCCAGTACTCC.

Only a few counts were recorded for this clonotype. The chain couples TRBV5-6 to TRBJ2-7, with TRBD2 identical over 13 bases. Losses at the gene ends were 4 bases for V and 0 bases for J; bases not matched to a gene: 10. Germline V gene lookup returns CDR1 SGHDT and CDR2 YYEEEE. The CDR3 extends over 18 amino acids. CDR3 DNA: TGTGCCAGCAGCCAGGGACTAGCGGGACCAAACTTCTCCTACGAGCAGTACTTC. It is translated as CASSQGLAGPNFSYEQYF.

This clonotype was picked up many times. The CDR3 DNA sequence: TGCGCCAGCAGCCCCCAGGGACAGGGCTACGAGCAGTACTTC. Translation: CASSPQGQGYEQYF. This chain joins TRBV4-1 and TRBJ2-7; 9 nucleotides agree with TRBD1. Looked up from germline, CDR1 is MGHRA and CDR2 is YSYEKL. The CDR3 sequence is 14 residues long. Unmatched junction bases numbered 4, after V lost 4 bases and J lost 3 bases.

The chain couples TRBV30 to TRBJ2-5; D is unresolved. Germline assignment: CDR1 GTSNPN and CDR2 SVGIG (reference sequence). Trimming removed 1 base from V and 4 bases from J, with 19 bases in between. This CDR3 is built from 16 residues. CDR3 in DNA: TGTGCCTGGAGTGCACGGATGGGGTGGCAGAGAGAGACCCAGTACTTC. Protein: CAWSARMGWQRETQYF.

About this clonotype itself: At one end, the junction sequence differs from germline, possibly due to a read error. The chain recombines TRBV27 with TRBJ2-2, with D tentatively TRBD2 (6 bases). Germline CDR1 and CDR2: MNHEY and SMNVEV (reference sequence). CDR3 length equals 17 residues. CDR3 residues: CASSLLQRSRNTGEVFF. CDR3 bases: TGTGCCAGCAGTTTATTGCAGCGGAGCCGGAACACCGGGGAGGTGTTTTTT.

As regards this clonotype: Being one base from a much bigger clone, this may be a read error. V and J are TRBV13 and TRBJ2-2; TRBD1 matches at 7 bases. This CDR3 is 15 amino acids long. Germline CDR1 reads PRHDT; CDR2 reads FYEKMQ (reference sequence). The CDR3 loop reads CASSLGQGNTGVLFF. CDR3 nucleotides: TGTGCCAGCAGCTTAGGACAGGGGAACACCGGGGTGCTGTTTTTT.

This clonotype was counted a single time. A much larger clone differs from this one at a single base, so this may be a read error. The V call is TRBV4-1, the J call TRBJ2-3, with unresolved D. This CDR3 region has 13 residues. Germline V gives CDR1 MGHRA, CDR2 YSYEKL. In DNA, the CDR3 is TGCGCCCGCAGCCAGCACGTCACAGATACGCAGTATTTT. Protein product: CARSQHVTDTQYF.

This clonotype occurred a few times. The chain couples TRBV28 to TRBJ1-5; TRBD1 is a possible D gene (5 bases). V was cut by 8 bases and J by 5 bases, with 19 bases left in between. This CDR3 has 15 amino acids. Per germline, CDR1 MDHEN and CDR2 SYDVKM. CDR3 region: CASGTIQGLDQPQHF. For the CDR3, the DNA is TGTGCCAGCGGAACTATCCAGGGTTTAGATCAGCCCCAGCATTTT.